A selection of T cell receptor beta chains follows, all from one sample in a study of T cell clonotyping in hematopoietic cell transplantation. Measured with immunoSEQ multiplex PCR; TCRdb has only the in-frame clones, and not every one. The profile shows 1,000 to 1,500 clones, under 50% of them singletons. Sequenced here: PBMCs, sampled 180 days after allogeneic stem cell transplant. Receptors originate from a male patient in his 50s who had an allogeneic stem cell transplant from an unrelated donor, so T cells may come from the graft donor. Some clones in this sample may be carry-over from other donors' samples. CDR3s include the opening cysteine and the closing phenylalanine or tryptophan. The D gene is left open where the match is weak. The size entry is marked missing in some rows and otherwise reads once, few, many or a size class.

size | D | J | V | DNA | CDR3
NA | TRBD2 | TRBJ2-1 | TRBV4-2 | TGTGCCAGCAGACCTCGTTCTAGCGGGGGGGCCTTGTGGAATGAGCAGTTCTTC | CASRPRSSGGALWNEQFF
NA | NA | TRBJ2-7 | TRBV29-1 | TGCAGCGTTGACCCAGGGACCTACGAGCAGTACTTC | CSVDPGTYEQYF
NA | TRBD1 | TRBJ2-1 | TRBV25-1 | TGTGCCAGCAGTCGACAGGGGTACAATGAGCAGTTCTTC | CASSRQGYNEQFF
NA | TRBD1 | TRBJ1-2 | TRBV15 | TGTGCCACCAGCAGGCCGGGACAGGGCTATGGCTACACCTTC | CATSRPGQGYGYTF
NA | TRBD1 | TRBJ2-3 | TRBV30 | TGTGCCTGGTCAAGGGGGCTCGGCGCAGATACGCAGTATTTT | CAWSRGLGADTQYF
NA | NA | TRBJ2-3 | TRBV2 | TGTGCCAGCAGTGTGCAGGGCTGGGAAGATACGCAGTATTTT | CASSVQGWEDTQYF
large | TRBD1 | TRBJ1-2 | TRBV27 | TGTGCCAGCAGTTCGACGACAGGGGTTGGTGGCTACACCTTC | CASSSTTGVGGYTF
few | NA | TRBJ2-1 | TRBV5-6 | TGTGCCAGCAGGGCAGGAGATGAGCAGTTCTTC | CASRAGDEQFF
NA | NA | TRBJ2-7 | TRBV14 | TGTGCCAGCAGCCAATCGCCGAGGCCCAGGGAGCAGTACTTC | CASSQSPRPREQYF
few | TRBD2 | TRBJ2-5 | TRBV7-9 | TGTGCCAGCAGCTTAAGCGTCGGTAGCGGGGGACTAGATTGGTACTTC | CASSLSVGSGGLDWYF
few | TRBD1 | TRBJ1-5 | TRBV5-8 | TGTGCCAGCAGCTTCGGAGGGGGCCAGCCCCAGCATTTT | CASSFGGGQPQHF
NA | NA | TRBJ1-5 | TRBV30 | TGTGCCTGGAGTACTTCAGGGTTGAGCAATCAGCCCCAGCATTTT | CAWSTSGLSNQPQHF
once | NA | TRBJ1-5 | TRBV28 | TGTGCCAGCAGCGTTATCCAGGGTAGCAATCAGCCCCAGCATTTT | CASSVIQGSNQPQHF
NA | TRBD2 | TRBJ2-5 | TRBV4-1 | TGCGCCAGCAGCCAAGAAGGGCTAGCGGGAGGAGAGACCCAGTACTTC | CASSQEGLAGGETQYF
NA | NA | TRBJ1-2 | TRBV30 | TGTGCCTGGAGCCGGAAGTGGGATCAATTTAACTATGGCTACACCTTC | CAWSRKWDQFNYGYTF
NA | NA | TRBJ1-2 | TRBV19 | TGTGCCAGTAGCGAAGGTAACACCTATGGCTACACCTTC | CASSEGNTYGYTF
NA | NA | TRBJ1-5 | TRBV30 | TGTGCCTGGGGGGGGGCAGCAGGTAAGCCCCAGCATTTT | CAWGGAAGKPQHF
few | NA | TRBJ2-5 | TRBV5-6 | TGTGCCAGCACAATGGGAGAGACCCAGTACTTC | CASTMGETQYF
NA | NA | TRBJ1-6 | TRBV5-1 | TGCGCCAGCAGCTTGGGTGTACCGCCCCTCCACTTT | CASSLGVPPLHF
NA | TRBD2 | TRBJ2-3 | TRBV29-1 | TGCAGCGTTGAGGGCGGGGGGGCAAAGTTAGGCACAGATACGCAGTATTTT | CSVEGGGAKLGTDTQYF
NA | NA | TRBJ2-7 | TRBV30 | TGTGCCTGGAGTATGTCAGTATACGAGCAGTACTTC | CAWSMSVYEQYF
NA | TRBD2 | TRBJ2-7 | TRBV7-6 | TGTGCCAGCAGCTTGGCAGCGGGGGATGTCTACGAGCAGTACTTC | CASSLAAGDVYEQYF
NA | NA | TRBJ2-7 | TRBV5-1 | TGCGCCAGCAGCTTGGGTACAACGCGGGGCTACGAGCAGTACTTC | CASSLGTTRGYEQYF
few | NA | TRBJ2-5 | TRBV5-8 | TGTGCCAGCAGCTTGGTTCAAGAGACCCAGTACTTC | CASSLVQETQYF
NA | NA | TRBJ2-7 | TRBV5-1 | TGCGCCAGCAGCTTGGGGGCGGGGCCGGGAGATGAGCAGTACTTC | CASSLGAGPGDEQYF
few | NA | TRBJ2-7 | TRBV6-5 | TGTGCCAGCAGTTACGCCTACGAGCAGTACTTC | CASSYAYEQYF
NA | NA | TRBJ1-1 | TRBV30 | TGTGCCTGGAGTATCGGGACAACTGAAGCTTTCTTT | CAWSIGTTEAFF
NA | NA | TRBJ2-7 | TRBV7-6 | TGTGCCAGCAGCCTAAACCAGGCAACATACGAGCAGTACTTC | CASSLNQATYEQYF
few | NA | TRBJ1-1 | TRBV19 | TGTGCCAGTAGTATAGAAGGACTGACTGAAGCTTTCTTT | CASSIEGLTEAFF
large | TRBD1 | TRBJ2-7 | TRBV27 | TGTGCCAGCAGTTTGGGGACAGTTCCATCCTACGAGCAGTACTTC | CASSLGTVPSYEQYF
NA | TRBD2 | TRBJ2-1 | TRBV29-1 | TGCAGCGTTTCACCAGCGGGACTGAGCTCCTACAATGAGCAGTTCTTC | CSVSPAGLSSYNEQFF
large | TRBD1 | TRBJ1-5 | TRBV5-5 | TGTGCCAGCAGCTCAGGACAGGCTAGCAATCAGCCCCAGCATTTT | CASSSGQASNQPQHF
NA | NA | TRBJ1-6 | TRBV10-3 | TGTGCCATCAGTGAAGTAGGCGGGAGGGATTCACCCCTCCACTTT | CAISEVGGRDSPLHF
NA | NA | TRBJ2-5 | TRBV7-6 | TGTGCCAGCGGGACTCCCGCCCAAGAGACCCAGTACTTC | CASGTPAQETQYF
NA | NA | TRBJ2-3 | TRBV6-5 | TGTGCCAGCAGTCCGCTTGGGGATACGCAGTATTTT | CASSPLGDTQYF
NA | NA | TRBJ1-2 | TRBV19 | TGTGCCAGTAGTCCACCGGGACCCAAAACGATGGGCTACACCTTC | CASSPPGPKTMGYTF
few | NA | TRBJ1-2 | TRBV10-3 | TGTGCCATCTCTACCCCCGGGGGCGATGGCTACACCTTC | CAISTPGGDGYTF